Below are 15 T cell receptor beta chains sequenced from a single sample in a study of shared clonotypes between healthy human individuals. Some clones are missing from TCRdb's copy, which holds only in-frame ones; the method was immunoSEQ multiplex PCR. The repertoire holds around 2.3 million clones, with approximately 96% as singletons. The sample taken for sequencing was naive CD4+ T cells sorted from blood. The sample's subset: CD45RA+ positively selected. The receptors originated from a man aged 18 to 30 in good health.

As concerns this clone: The same CDR3 is also encoded by other DNA sequences in this sample. The chain links TRBV6-5 to TRBJ1-3; D remains ambiguous. CDR1 MNHEY and CDR2 SVGAGI come from the germline V gene. Deletions cut 0 bases from V and 4 bases from J, with 4 bases between. The CDR3 totals 13 residues. The CDR3 DNA is TGTGCCAGCAGTTACTCTGGGGGAAACACCATATATTTT. It yields the protein CASSYSGGNTIYF.

As concerns this clone: The sample carries other DNA sequences with the same CDR3. The chain combines TRBV7-8 with TRBJ2-7; 7 bases align to TRBD1. Per the germline V gene, CDR1 is SGHVS and CDR2 is FQNEAQ. The CDR3 is 13 amino acids. J lost 2 bases, V lost 3 bases, and 1 base had no gene match. This chain's CDR3 is CASSFDRAYEQYF. For the CDR3, the DNA is TGTGCCAGCAGCTTCGACAGGGCCTACGAGCAGTACTTC.

The rearrangement uses TRBV11-2 and TRBJ1-6; TRBD1 might be the D (5 bases). Germline values: CDR1 SGHAT, CDR2 FQNNGV. The V end lost 5 bases, the J end lost 3 bases, and 17 bases lay between the germline ends. The CDR3 runs 17 residues. CDR3 DNA sequence: TGTGCCAGCAGCACAGTTGGTGGAGGGGTCTATAATTCACCCCTCCACTTT. This translates into CASSTVGGGVYNSPLHF.

The V gene is TRBV7-2, the J gene TRBJ2-1; 8 positions match TRBD2. In germline, CDR1 is SGHTA, CDR2 FQGNSA. J was trimmed by 7 bases and V by 3 bases; bases with no gene match: 8. This CDR3 is 15 amino acids long. DNA of the CDR3: TGTGCCAGCAGCTTGTCCGGGAGGGCGGGGAATGAGCAGTTCTTC. The encoded protein is CASSLSGRAGNEQFF.

The rearrangement joins TRBV19 to TRBJ2-1; D remains unclear. Trimming left V 0 bases short and J 2 bases short, with 8 bases between. CDR3 size: 15 residues. CDR1 and CDR2 from the germline V gene are LNHDA and SQIVND (reference sequence). CDR3 protein: CASSIEGTTYNEQFF. Written as DNA, the CDR3 is TGTGCCAGTAGTATAGAAGGCACGACCTACAATGAGCAGTTCTTC.

A single count supports this clone. V gene TRBV6-6 combines with J gene TRBJ1-2, with no clear D. Germline loops: CDR1 MNHNY, CDR2 SVGAGI (reference sequence). Deletions cut 4 bases from V and 5 bases from J, with 5 bases between. The CDR3 is made up of 11 amino acids. The CDR3 protein is CASSWEYGYTF. CDR3 DNA sequence: TGTGCCAGCAGTTGGGAATATGGCTACACCTTC.

This chain uses TRBV6-1 with TRBJ2-7; TRBD2 aligns across 11 bases. The CDR3 extends over 15 amino acids. J gave up 3 bases and V 5 bases, and 6 bases lay outside the gene matches. Germline CDR1 MNHNS, CDR2 SASEGT. CDR3 amino acids: CASSWLGTSGYEQYF. CDR3 DNA sequence: TGTGCCAGCAGTTGGTTAGGGACTAGCGGCTACGAGCAGTACTTC.

This chain joins TRBV6-5 and TRBJ2-6, with D perhaps TRBD1 (5 bases). V was cut by 5 bases and J by 3 bases, with 11 bases left in between. The CDR3 runs to 15 residues. Germline V gene sequence: CDR1 MNHEY, CDR2 SVGAGI. The CDR3 bases are TGTGCCAGCAGTCAGCAGGGCATTGGGGCCAACGTCCTGACTTTC. As protein: CASSQQGIGANVLTF.

This clone showed up just once. Within the sample, other DNA sequences also encode this same CDR3. This chain uses TRBV9 with TRBJ2-1, with a possible D match to TRBD2 (6 bases). The CDR3 runs to 15 residues. CDR1 is SGDLS, CDR2 YYNGEE, per germline. The V gene lost 2 bases and the J gene lost 2 bases, with 11 bases spanning the gap. CDR3 sequence: CASSVVGGPYNEQFF. DNA of the CDR3: TGTGCCAGCAGCGTTGTGGGAGGCCCCTACAATGAGCAGTTCTTC.

Turning to this clone: The sample has other DNA sequences that encode this CDR3 too. The V call is TRBV5-4, the J call TRBJ2-7; D may correspond to TRBD1 or TRBD2 (6 bases each). With 2 bases removed from V and 2 bases from J, the gap between germline ends came to 8 bases. Germline assignment: CDR1 SGHNT and CDR2 YYREEE (reference sequence). The CDR3 spans 13 residues. The CDR3, as DNA: TGTGCCAGCAGCTTAGGGGGGCCCTACGAGCAGTACTTC. This codes for CASSLGGPYEQYF.

The chain joins TRBV7-3 to TRBJ2-7; 7 bases are shared with TRBD1. CDR1 is SGHTA, CDR2 FQGTGA, per germline. V lost 5 bases, J lost 4 bases, and 8 bases stayed unmatched. This CDR3 comprises 14 residues. The CDR3: CASSRDSSRYEQYF. The CDR3 DNA reads TGTGCCAGCAGCCGGGACAGTTCTAGGTACGAGCAGTACTTC.

Regarding this clone: A junction end diverges from the germline sequence, so it may reflect a read error. The J gene is TRBJ1-1, the V gene TRBV7-7; the D is unclear. This CDR3 contains 13 residues. The germline gives CDR1 SSHAT, CDR2 FNYEAQ (reference sequence). CDR3 loop: CASSRLGNTEAFF. As DNA, the CDR3 is TGTGCTAGCAGTAGACTCGGGAACACTGAAGCTTTCTTT.

The chain has TRBV7-2 and TRBJ2-7; TRBD2 matches at 8 bases. This CDR3 contains 15 residues. V shed 10 bases and J 2 bases; nucleotides not matched to a gene: 13. Germline V gene sequence: CDR1 SGHTA, CDR2 FQGNSA. The CDR3 sequence: CATREEVAGTYEQYF. The CDR3 bases are TGTGCCACCCGAGAAGAGGTAGCGGGGACCTACGAGCAGTACTTC.

CDR3: CASSQQGTETQYF. CDR3 in DNA: TGTGCCAGCAGTCAACAGGGTACGGAGACCCAGTACTTC. This chain uses TRBV5-4 with TRBJ2-5; TRBD1 might be the D (6 bases). The CDR3 is 13 amino acids. CDR1 and CDR2 (germline): SGHNT, YYREEE (reference sequence). The V and J ends lost 5 bases and 5 bases respectively, with 13 bases between them.

The V gene is TRBV2, the J gene TRBJ2-2, with a weak D call TRBD1 (5 bases). The germline gives CDR1 SNHLY, CDR2 FYNNEI. The CDR3 runs to 14 residues. The V end was cut by 4 bases, the J end by 1 base, with 7 bases between. CDR3 amino acids: CASSVTGNTGELFF. In DNA, the CDR3 is TGTGCCAGCAGTGTAACAGGGAACACCGGGGAGCTGTTTTTT. Combining the CDR3 with reference TRBV2 and TRBJ2-2 gives the whole variable domain EPEVTQTPSHQVTQMGQEVILRCVPISNHLYFYWYRQILGQKVEFLVSFYNNEISEKSEIFDDQFSVERPDGSNFTLKIRSTKLEDSAMYFCASSVTGNTGELFFGEGSRLTVL.